The 5 T cell receptor beta chains listed next were all sequenced from one sample in a study of blood T cell repertoires in COVID-19. Using immunoSEQ multiplex PCR, the repertoire was profiled, and TCRdb retains in-frame clones only, with some absent. In the table there are over 120,000 clones, more than 65% of which are singletons. The material sequenced was peripheral blood. These receptors all come from an older woman with acute or convalescent COVID-19.

The chain carries TRBV2 and TRBJ2-2, with D uncertain. Between the trimmed V and J ends, which lost 3 bases and 4 bases, there was a span of 9 bases. Germline-derived CDR1 and CDR2 are SNHLY and FYNNEI. The CDR3 length is 14 residues. CDR3 coding DNA: TGTGCCAGCAGTGATACAGAACCCACCGGGGAGCTGTTTTTT. Its protein is CASSDTEPTGELFF.

This chain uses TRBV3-1 (or the pseudogene TRBV3-2) with TRBJ2-2; D is possibly TRBD1 (6 bases). Trimming took 3 bases from V and 4 from J, leaving 6 bases between them. The germline gives CDR1 LGHDT, CDR2 YNNKEL (reference sequence). The CDR3 extends over 13 amino acids. In DNA form, the CDR3 reads TGTGCCAGCAGCCAGGACAGCACCGGGGAGCTGTTTTTT. It codes for CASSQDSTGELFF.

The chain combines TRBV15 with TRBJ1-5, with unresolved D. V lost 0 bases to trimming and J lost 7 bases, with 4 bases between them. The CDR3 covers 12 residues. Germline assignment: CDR1 LNHNV and CDR2 YYDKDF (reference sequence). This CDR3 is CATSRDLQPQHF. Here the CDR3 DNA reads TGTGCCACCAGCAGAGATCTCCAGCCCCAGCATTTT.

The chain uses TRBV6-5 and TRBJ1-3; 9 positions agree with TRBD1. CDR1 is MNHEY, CDR2 SVGAGI, per germline. This CDR3 has 14 residues. V was pared by 6 bases and J by 8 bases, with 8 bases of the junction left unmatched. The CDR3 sequence: CASSTRTGVDTIYF. The CDR3 region has the DNA TGTGCCAGCAGCACCCGGACAGGGGTGGACACCATATATTTT.

V usage is TRBV20-1 and J usage is TRBJ2-1; a weak D match, TRBD1 (5 bases). Trimming took off 6 bases at V and 13 bases at J, with 16 bases between the two ends. The germline V gene encodes CDR1 DFQATT and CDR2 SNEGSKA (reference sequence). The CDR3 extends over 11 amino acids. The CDR3 region is CSASDLDRQFF. The DNA for the CDR3 is TGCAGTGCCAGCGATCTAGACAGACAGTTCTTC.